The next 8 T cell receptor beta chains were all read from a single sample in a study of T cell responses to AZD1222 COVID-19 vaccine. TCRdb keeps only in-frame clones here, not all; method: immunoSEQ multiplex PCR. The profile shows some 40,000 clones, less than 85% of them singletons. The sequenced sample was peripheral blood, obtained on day 0 of AZD1222 vaccination. These receptors all come from an adult in good health.

This clone was recorded only once. V gene TRBV7-9 combines with J gene TRBJ1-4, with a possible D match to TRBD1 (6 bases). Germline values: CDR1 SEHNR, CDR2 FQNEAQ (reference sequence). CDR3 length equals 14 residues. The V end was cut by 5 bases, the J end by 7 bases, with 14 bases between. This CDR3 is CASSLGEGVEKLFF. The CDR3 nucleotides are TGTGCCAGCAGCCTAGGGGAGGGGGTTGAAAAACTGTTTTTT.

This clone was detected only once. This chain uses TRBV24-1 with TRBJ2-3, with D possibly being TRBD1 or TRBD2 (6 bases each). V gave up 3 bases and J gave up 4 bases, with 19 bases separating them. This CDR3 spans 17 amino acids. CDR1 and CDR2 (germline): KGHDR, SFDVKD. This chain's CDR3 is CATSDPGGGHRADTQYF. The CDR3 DNA is TGTGCCACCAGTGATCCCGGTGGGGGGCACAGAGCAGATACGCAGTATTTT.

V is TRBV10-1 and J is TRBJ1-1; D uncertain. Germline CDR1 and CDR2: WNHNN and SYGVQD (reference sequence). The germline V and J ends were trimmed by 9 bases and 1 base, with 12 bases remaining between them. This CDR3 has 13 amino acids. CDR3 bases: TGCGCCAGTCAAGTCACCCCGAACACTGAAGCTTTCTTT. Encoded protein: CASQVTPNTEAFF.

The rearrangement links TRBV18 to TRBJ1-6; D unresolved. The CDR3 totals 14 residues. V lost 5 bases and J lost 6, with 11 bases in between. Germline CDR1 reads KGHSH; CDR2 reads LQKENI. CDR3 in amino acids: CASSTDGVNSPLHF. The CDR3 DNA reads as TGTGCCAGCTCAACGGACGGAGTTAATTCACCCCTCCACTTT.

The chain is built from TRBV18 and TRBJ2-1; weak D call: TRBD2 (5 bases). V gave up 3 bases and J gave up 4 bases, with 10 bases separating them. Germline CDR1 is KGHSH and CDR2 is LQKENI. The CDR3 spans 14 residues. Here the CDR3 reads CASSPSSRYNEQFF. As DNA, the CDR3 is TGTGCCAGCTCACCCTCTAGCAGGTACAATGAGCAGTTCTTC.

The rearrangement uses TRBV3-1 (or the pseudogene TRBV3-2) and TRBJ2-1; no clear D gene. This CDR3 spans 15 amino acids. V lost 4 bases and J 0 bases, leaving 10 bases between the germline ends. Germline loops: CDR1 LGHDT, CDR2 YNNKEL (reference sequence). CDR3 loop: CASSPAWGSYNEQFF. The CDR3 DNA reads as TGTGCCAGCAGCCCAGCTTGGGGCTCCTACAATGAGCAGTTCTTC.

This clone came up once. This sequence joins TRBV2 and TRBJ1-1; D call uncertain. The germline V and J ends were trimmed by 6 bases and 2 bases, with 16 bases remaining between them. From germline, CDR1 is SNHLY and CDR2 FYNNEI. The CDR3 runs 15 residues. CDR3 amino acids: CASSPYLDVNTEAFF. The CDR3 region has the DNA TGTGCCAGCAGCCCCTACCTGGACGTAAACACTGAAGCTTTCTTT.

This clone occurred a few times. V gene TRBV9 combines with J gene TRBJ1-6; unclear D gene. Trimming pared 0 bases from V and 7 bases from J, leaving 8 bases between. This CDR3 contains 14 residues. Germline V lookup: CDR1 SGDLS, CDR2 YYNGEE. CDR3 coding DNA: TGTGCCAGCAGCGTAGGCCGGCAAAATTCACCCCTCCACTTT. Residues: CASSVGRQNSPLHF.